The 31 T cell receptor beta chains listed next were all sequenced from one sample in a study of blood T cell repertoires in COVID-19. Here immunoSEQ multiplex PCR was the method, and the copy in TCRdb shows in-frame clones only, minus some. The sample holds about 74,000 clones, approximately 80% seen once. Sequenced sample: peripheral blood. These receptors were obtained from a human donor in a cohort sampled during active COVID-19.

This chain uses TRBV4-1 with TRBJ2-3; possible D gene TRBD2, 6 bases. Germline-derived CDR1 and CDR2 are MGHRA and YSYEKL. Trimming took off 5 bases at V and 8 bases at J, with 14 bases between the two ends. The CDR3 totals 13 residues. CDR3 coding DNA: TGCGCCAGCAGCAAAAGGGAGGAGGGTACGCAGTATTTT. Residues: CASSKREEGTQYF.

Details on this clone: The same CDR3 arises from other DNA sequences in this sample as well. The V gene is TRBV11-3, the J gene TRBJ2-1; TRBD1 is a possible D gene (5 bases). Germline loops: CDR1 SGHNT, CDR2 YENEEA. The CDR3 has 14 amino acids. The V gene lost 8 bases and the J gene lost 0 bases, with 11 bases spanning the gap. The CDR3 region is CASGRQGSYNEQFF. In DNA, the CDR3 is TGTGCCAGCGGCCGCCAGGGCTCCTACAATGAGCAGTTCTTC.

The J gene is TRBJ2-5, the V gene TRBV3-1 (or the pseudogene TRBV3-2); D is unclear. Trimming shortened V by 4 bases and J by 9 bases, and 12 bases separated the two germline ends. Germline CDR1 reads LGHDT; CDR2 reads YNNKEL (reference sequence). The CDR3 totals 12 residues. Written as DNA, the CDR3 is TGTGCCAGCAGCCCCGACTTTTCACCCCAGTACTTC. It yields the protein CASSPDFSPQYF.

The chain links TRBV3-1 (or the pseudogene TRBV3-2) to TRBJ1-2; TRBD1 matches 7 bases. Germline CDR1 reads LGHDT; CDR2 reads YNNKEL (reference sequence). The CDR3 contains 15 residues. Losses at the gene ends were 4 bases for V and 7 bases for J; bases not matched to a gene: 12. The CDR3 DNA sequence: TGTGCCAGCAGCCCCCAGAGAGGGGGCGGTGGTGGCTACACCTTC. This codes for CASSPQRGGGGGYTF.

The chain joins TRBV25-1 to TRBJ1-1, with D possibly TRBD1 on 5 matching bases. Germline V gives CDR1 MGHDK, CDR2 SYGVNS. The germline V and J ends were trimmed by 7 bases and 4 bases, with 10 bases remaining between them. The CDR3 runs to 12 residues. This CDR3 is CASKGYITEAFF. The CDR3 nucleotides read TGTGCCAGCAAGGGGTACATCACTGAAGCTTTCTTT.

This clone has just a few counts. The chain carries TRBV5-1 and TRBJ1-2, with 9 nucleotides matching TRBD1. The CDR3 consists of 16 residues. J lost 4 bases, V lost 3 bases, and 10 bases had no gene match. Looked up from germline, CDR1 is SGHRS and CDR2 is YFSETQ. The CDR3 bases are TGCGCCAGCAGCTCAAATTCCGGGACAGGGAGCTATGGCTACACCTTC. It translates to CASSSNSGTGSYGYTF.

The chain has TRBV5-3 and TRBJ2-7; tentative D call: TRBD2 (6 bases). TRBV5-3 is an ORF for which the function is uncertain. The CDR3 extends over 17 amino acids. Trimming shortened V by 0 bases and J by 6 bases, and 22 bases separated the two germline ends. CDR3 nucleotides: TGTGCCAGAAGCTTGGCCGGGAGCCGACTGCCGAGGGGCGAGCAGTACGTC. Amino acid sequence: CARSLAGSRLPRGEQYV.

This clone was detected once. The chain employs TRBV5-5 and TRBJ2-7; the match to TRBD2 covers 8 bases. Germline V lookup: CDR1 SGHKS, CDR2 YYEKEE (reference sequence). The ends lost 0 bases at V and 5 bases at J; junction bases unmatched: 7. CDR3 length: 15 residues. CDR3 protein: CASSLGSGTSHEQYV. In DNA form, the CDR3 reads TGTGCCAGCAGCTTGGGTAGCGGGACTTCCCACGAGCAGTACGTC.

The chain recombines TRBV6-6 with TRBJ1-1; possible D gene TRBD1, 5 bases. V dropped 2 bases and J dropped 5 bases, with 12 bases sitting between them. This CDR3 spans 14 amino acids. Germline values: CDR1 MNHNY, CDR2 SVGAGI (reference sequence). The CDR3 DNA reads TGTGCCAGCAGTTACACCGCACAGGCTACTGAAGCTTTCTTT. Residues: CASSYTAQATEAFF.

V is TRBV18 and J is TRBJ1-1; TRBD1 aligns across 7 bases. V shed 3 bases, J shed 2 bases, and the junction held 6 bases outside the gene matches. Germline V gene sequence: CDR1 KGHSH, CDR2 LQKENI. This CDR3 is 15 amino acids long. CDR3 sequence reads: CASSPTGTANTEAFF. CDR3 DNA: TGTGCCAGCTCACCTACCGGGACAGCCAACACTGAAGCTTTCTTT.

The V gene is TRBV7-8, the J gene TRBJ2-3; D is unresolved. V gave up 5 bases and J gave up 2 bases, with 11 bases separating them. This CDR3 is 14 amino acids long. Germline CDR1 and CDR2: SGHVS and FQNEAQ. The CDR3 spells CASSRDTSTDTQYF. CDR3 sequence (DNA): TGTGCCAGCAGCCGAGACACCTCCACAGATACGCAGTATTTT. Combining the CDR3 with reference TRBV7-8 and TRBJ2-3 gives the whole variable domain GAGVSQSPRYKVAKRGQDVALRCDPISGHVSLFWYQQALGQGPEFLTYFQNEAQLDKSGLPSDRFFAERPEGSVSTLKIQRTQQEDSAVYLCASSRDTSTDTQYFGPGTRLTVL.

This clone appeared once. The chain employs TRBV28 and TRBJ1-1; TRBD1 matches 10 bases. The CDR3 consists of 15 residues. Losses at the gene ends were 9 bases for V and 4 bases for J; bases not matched to a gene: 11. The germline V gene encodes CDR1 MDHEN and CDR2 SYDVKM. The CDR3 is CASLTGGASSTEAFF. The CDR3 bases are TGTGCCAGTTTGACAGGGGGCGCGAGCAGCACTGAAGCTTTCTTT.

This chain links TRBV30 with TRBJ2-7, with 11 bases aligning to TRBD2. After removal of 2 bases from V and 6 bases from J, the junction contained 3 bases not matched to a gene. Germline assignment: CDR1 GTSNPN and CDR2 SVGIG (reference sequence). This CDR3 region has 13 residues. Written as DNA, the CDR3 is TGTGCCTGGAGTTTAGCGGGGGGGCGCGAGCAGTACTTC. Its translation: CAWSLAGGREQYF.

This clone has ten or more counts. The chain recombines TRBV12-3 or TRBV12-4 with TRBJ1-1, with unresolved D. This CDR3 region has 11 residues. Trimming shortened V by 3 bases and J by 7 bases, and 6 bases separated the two germline ends. CDR3 DNA sequence: TGTGCCAGCAGTTTCGGGAGTGAAGCTTTCTTT. Encoded protein: CASSFGSEAFF.

The chain joins TRBV19 to TRBJ2-5; the D gene is possibly TRBD2 (6 bases). V was pared by 8 bases and J by 4 bases, with 20 bases between. The length of the CDR3 is 15 residues. In germline, CDR1 is LNHDA, CDR2 SQIVND (reference sequence). CDR3 loop: CASGGTIQVRETQYF. CDR3 nucleotides: TGTGCCAGTGGCGGGACCATACAGGTCCGAGAGACCCAGTACTTC.

In DNA form, the CDR3 reads TGTGCCAGCGGGGGGGCAACTAATGAAAAACTGTTTTTT. This encodes CASGGATNEKLFF. The chain combines TRBV21-1 with TRBJ1-4. TRBV21-1 is tagged as a pseudogene. The CDR3 contains 13 residues.

CDR3 DNA sequence: TGTGCCAGTAGTATAGACGCGGGACAGGGGGCTTGGGACACTGAAGCTTTCTTT. This gives the protein CASSIDAGQGAWDTEAFF. This chain connects TRBV19 to TRBJ1-1, with 12 nucleotides matching TRBD1. CDR1 and CDR2 from the germline V gene are LNHDA and SQIVND (reference sequence). The CDR3 length is 18 residues. V dropped 0 bases and J dropped 3; count of bases not matched to a gene: 8.

V gene TRBV18 combines with J gene TRBJ2-4; a weak D match, TRBD2 (5 bases). V shed 2 bases and J shed 7 bases, with 12 bases lying between them. This CDR3 comprises 14 residues. CDR1 is KGHSH and CDR2 is LQKENI in the germline V gene. CDR3 bases: TGTGCCAGCTCACCAGGGGAGCCAAGGAACATTCAGTACTTC. It yields the protein CASSPGEPRNIQYF.

CDR3 nucleotides: TGTGCCAGCAGTACGTCTTTCGGGAATTCACCCCTCCACTTT. Translated: CASSTSFGNSPLHF. This chain links TRBV6-5 with TRBJ1-6, with D unclear. Trimming shortened V by 5 bases and J by 7 bases, and 12 bases separated the two germline ends. The germline V gene encodes CDR1 MNHEY and CDR2 SVGAGI. The CDR3 has 14 amino acids.

The rearrangement joins TRBV2 to TRBJ1-2; no clear D. Germline CDR1 and CDR2: SNHLY and FYNNEI. Trimming cost V 6 bases and J 4 bases, with 15 bases left between them. The length of the CDR3 is 14 residues. CDR3 DNA sequence: TGTGCCAGCAGCCTCGCCAGAGGCGGCTATGGCTACACCTTC. Protein sequence: CASSLARGGYGYTF.

The gene calls are TRBV5-5 and TRBJ1-2; D is ambiguous. Between the trimmed V and J ends, which lost 1 base and 0 bases, there was a span of 10 bases. CDR3 length: 15 residues. The germline V gene encodes CDR1 SGHKS and CDR2 YYEKEE (reference sequence). The CDR3, as DNA: TGTGCCAGCAGCTTGACCAACAGTGCTAACTATGGCTACACCTTC. Its translation: CASSLTNSANYGYTF.

The rearrangement links TRBV2 to TRBJ2-1; no clear D gene. The CDR3 is 14 amino acids. Trimming removed 2 bases from V and 7 bases from J, with 12 bases in between. The germline CDR1 and CDR2 sequences are SNHLY and FYNNEI. CDR3 region: CASSESRTINEQFF. As DNA, the CDR3 is TGTGCCAGCAGTGAATCGCGTACCATTAATGAGCAGTTCTTC. The full variable domain, with the rest looked up from reference TRBV2 and TRBJ2-1, is EPEVTQTPSHQVTQMGQEVILRCVPISNHLYFYWYRQILGQKVEFLVSFYNNEISEKSEIFDDQFSVERPDGSNFTLKIRSTKLEDSAMYFCASSESRTINEQFFGPGTRLTVL.

The chain recombines TRBV18 with TRBJ2-2; D possibly corresponds to TRBD2 (5 bases). V dropped 2 bases and J dropped 1 base, with 8 bases sitting between them. The CDR3 contains 15 residues. Germline lookup yields CDR1 KGHSH and CDR2 LQKENI. CDR3 loop: CASSPNGGNTGELFF. CDR3 coding DNA: TGTGCCAGCTCACCAAATGGAGGGAACACCGGGGAGCTGTTTTTT.

The rearrangement joins TRBV7-2 to TRBJ2-3; 16 nucleotides line up with TRBD2. The CDR3 is 19 residues long. Germline assignment: CDR1 SGHTA and CDR2 FQGNSA. V shed 1 base, J shed 5 bases, and the junction held 9 bases outside the gene matches. The CDR3 reads CASSLDGTSGRAWQDTQYF. The CDR3 DNA follows: TGTGCCAGCAGCTTAGACGGGACTAGCGGGAGGGCCTGGCAAGATACGCAGTATTTT.

V is TRBV7-2 and J is TRBJ2-5; 7 nucleotides agree with TRBD1. Germline loops: CDR1 SGHTA, CDR2 FQGNSA. Trimming took 3 bases from V and 1 from J; bases not matched to a gene: 5. CDR3 size: 15 residues. The CDR3 spells CASSLGAGGQETQYF. CDR3 in DNA: TGTGCCAGCAGCTTGGGTGCAGGGGGCCAAGAGACCCAGTACTTC.

The V and J genes are TRBV10-3 and TRBJ1-1; D remains ambiguous. Trimming took off 3 bases at V and 0 bases at J, with 11 bases between the two ends. The CDR3 is made up of 15 amino acids. Germline values: CDR1 ENHRY, CDR2 SYGVKD. The CDR3 sequence is CAISEGRGMNTEAFF. In nucleotides, the CDR3 is TGTGCCATCAGTGAAGGGCGAGGGATGAACACTGAAGCTTTCTTT.

The rearrangement links TRBV7-2 to TRBJ2-5, with 8 bases matching TRBD2. This CDR3 region has 16 residues. CDR1 SGHTA and CDR2 FQGNSA come from the germline V gene. V gave up 1 base and J gave up 6 bases; unmatched junction bases: 10. The CDR3 protein is CASSLDGGGVKKTQYF. In nucleotides, the CDR3 is TGTGCCAGCAGCTTAGACGGGGGGGGCGTCAAGAAGACCCAGTACTTC.

This chain joins TRBV11-2 and TRBJ1-1; TRBD1 agrees at 8 bases. CDR1 and CDR2 from the germline V gene are SGHAT and FQNNGV. V lost 4 bases, J lost 6 bases, and 7 bases stayed unmatched. This CDR3 spans 14 amino acids. CDR3 protein: CASSYTTGASEAFF. The CDR3 DNA reads as TGTGCCAGCAGCTACACGACAGGGGCCTCTGAAGCTTTCTTT.

The V call is TRBV11-3, the J call TRBJ2-1, with a tentative D call TRBD1 (5 bases). Trimming left V 0 bases short and J 8 bases short, with 14 bases between. Germline V gene lookup returns CDR1 SGHNT and CDR2 YENEEA. CDR3 length equals 15 residues. This chain's CDR3 is CASSLDGQGRDEQFF. The CDR3 nucleotides read TGTGCCAGCAGCTTAGATGGCCAGGGTAGAGATGAGCAGTTCTTC.

The chain links TRBV19 to TRBJ1-1, with 7 bases matching TRBD1. J lost 0 bases, V lost 4 bases, and 8 bases had no gene match. CDR1 LNHDA and CDR2 SQIVND come from the germline V gene (reference sequence). The CDR3 totals 16 residues. In nucleotides, the CDR3 is TGTGCCAGTAGTACCGGGACAGTTTACATGAACACTGAAGCTTTCTTT. Translating gives CASSTGTVYMNTEAFF.

The chain links TRBV5-1 to TRBJ1-3; D is uncertain. With 1 base removed from V and 2 bases from J, the gap between germline ends came to 4 bases. Germline lookup yields CDR1 SGHRS and CDR2 YFSETQ. This CDR3 spans 13 amino acids. The CDR3 coding sequence is TGCGCCAGCAGCTTGAGCACTGGAAACACCATATATTTT. Encoded protein: CASSLSTGNTIYF.